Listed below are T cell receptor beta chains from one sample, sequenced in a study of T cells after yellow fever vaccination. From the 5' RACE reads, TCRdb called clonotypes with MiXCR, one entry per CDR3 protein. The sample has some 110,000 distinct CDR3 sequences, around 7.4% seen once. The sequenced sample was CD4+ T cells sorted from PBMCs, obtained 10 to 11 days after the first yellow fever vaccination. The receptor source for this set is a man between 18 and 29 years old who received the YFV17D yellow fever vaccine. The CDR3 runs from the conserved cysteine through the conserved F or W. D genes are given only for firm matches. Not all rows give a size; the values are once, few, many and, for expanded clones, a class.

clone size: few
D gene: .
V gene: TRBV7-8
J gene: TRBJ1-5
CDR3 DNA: TGTGCCAGCAGCTTAGGAGTCCAAACCGTGCCCCAGCATTTT
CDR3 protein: CASSLGVQTVPQHF

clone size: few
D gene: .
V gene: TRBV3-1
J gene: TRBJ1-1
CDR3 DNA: TGTGCCAGCAGCCAGGAGGTAAACACTGAAGCTTTCTTT
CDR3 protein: CASSQEVNTEAFF

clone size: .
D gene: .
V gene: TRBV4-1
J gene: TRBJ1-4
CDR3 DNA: TGCGCCAGCAGCCAAAAATACCTCGACCCGGAAAAACTGTTTTTT
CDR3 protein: CASSQKYLDPEKLFF

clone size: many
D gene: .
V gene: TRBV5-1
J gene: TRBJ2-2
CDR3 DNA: TGCGCCAGCAGCTTGTACGGGGCCGGGAACACCGGGGAGCTGTTTTTT
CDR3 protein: CASSLYGAGNTGELFF

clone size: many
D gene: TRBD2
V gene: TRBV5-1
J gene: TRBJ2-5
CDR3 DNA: TGCGCCAGCAGCTTAATAGCGGGGGCCCGGGAGACCCAGTACTTC
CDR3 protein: CASSLIAGARETQYF

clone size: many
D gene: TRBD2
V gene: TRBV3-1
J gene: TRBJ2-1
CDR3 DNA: TGTGCCAGCAGCGGCGTAGGACTAGCGGGGGGAAGCTCCTACAATGAGCAGTTCTTC
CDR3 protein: CASSGVGLAGGSSYNEQFF

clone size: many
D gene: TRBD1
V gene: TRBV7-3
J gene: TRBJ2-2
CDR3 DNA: TGTGCCAGCAGCTCCTCAGGGGGCACCGGGGAGCTGTTTTTT
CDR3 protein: CASSSSGGTGELFF

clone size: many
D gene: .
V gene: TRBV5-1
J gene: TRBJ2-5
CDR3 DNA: TGCGCCAGCAGCATATCAGGGTACCAAGAGACCCAGTACTTC
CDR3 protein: CASSISGYQETQYF

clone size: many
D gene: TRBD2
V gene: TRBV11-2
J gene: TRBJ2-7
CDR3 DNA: TGTGCCAGCAGCTTAGTGTCTAGCGGGGCCTACGAGCAGTACTTC
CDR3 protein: CASSLVSSGAYEQYF

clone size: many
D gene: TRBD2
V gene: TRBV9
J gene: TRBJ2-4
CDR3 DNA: TGTGCCAGCAGCCCCTGGACTAGTCCCGGAAACATTCAGTACTTC
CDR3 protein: CASSPWTSPGNIQYF

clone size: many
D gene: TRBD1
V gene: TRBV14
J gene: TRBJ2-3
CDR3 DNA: TGTGCCAGCAGCCAGGGACAGCCCAGCACAGATACGCAGTATTTT
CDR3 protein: CASSQGQPSTDTQYF

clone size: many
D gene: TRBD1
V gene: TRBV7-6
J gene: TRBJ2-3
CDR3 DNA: TGTGCCAGCAGCTCCTCCGGGACAGGAAAATATAGTGATACGCAGTATTTT
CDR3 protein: CASSSSGTGKYSDTQYF

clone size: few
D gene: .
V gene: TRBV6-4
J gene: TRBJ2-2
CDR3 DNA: TGTGCCAGCAGTGACAGGGGAGACACCGGGGAGCTGTTTTTT
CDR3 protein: CASSDRGDTGELFF

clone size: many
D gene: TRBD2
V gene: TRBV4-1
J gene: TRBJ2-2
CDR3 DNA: TGCGCCAGCAGCCAATCTGGACTAGTCACCGGGGAGCTGTTTTTT
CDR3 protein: CASSQSGLVTGELFF

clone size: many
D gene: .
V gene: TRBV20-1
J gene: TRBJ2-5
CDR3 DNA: TGCAGTGCTAGGGGATCGAGAGGTCCCAGTCTTCCGCAAGAGACCCAGTACTTC
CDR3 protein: CSARGSRGPSLPQETQYF

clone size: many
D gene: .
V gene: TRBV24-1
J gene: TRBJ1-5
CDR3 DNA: TGTGCCACCAGTGATACCCCAGAGGAGAAGCCCCAGCATTTT
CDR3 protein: CATSDTPEEKPQHF

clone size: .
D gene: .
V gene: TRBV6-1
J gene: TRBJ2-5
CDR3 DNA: TGTGCCAGCAGCCTCCCGGGGCGGGGACAAGAGACCCAGTACTTC
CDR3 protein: CASSLPGRGQETQYF

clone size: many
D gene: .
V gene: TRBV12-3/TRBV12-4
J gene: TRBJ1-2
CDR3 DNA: TGTGCCAGCAGTATCGGAAGCCACGATGGCTACACCTTC
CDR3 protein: CASSIGSHDGYTF

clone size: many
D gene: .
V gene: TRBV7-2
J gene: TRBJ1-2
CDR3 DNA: TGTGCCAGCAGCTTAGCGGTCAGGGGTTACGGCTACACCTTC
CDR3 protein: CASSLAVRGYGYTF

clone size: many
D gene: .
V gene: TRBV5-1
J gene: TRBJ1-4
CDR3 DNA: TGCGCCAGCAGCTTGGAGCAGGGAGGAAAACTGTTTTTT
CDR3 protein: CASSLEQGGKLFF

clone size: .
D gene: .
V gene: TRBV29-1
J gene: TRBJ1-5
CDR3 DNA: TGCAGCGTGGGTACAGGGACTGATGGCAATCAGCCCCAGCATTTT
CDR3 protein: CSVGTGTDGNQPQHF

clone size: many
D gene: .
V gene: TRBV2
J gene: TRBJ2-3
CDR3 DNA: TGTGCCAGCAGTGAAGCGGGTTGGTCAGATACGCAGTATTTT
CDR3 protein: CASSEAGWSDTQYF

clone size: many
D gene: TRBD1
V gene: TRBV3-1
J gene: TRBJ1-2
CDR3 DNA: TGTGCCAGCAGCCAAGGTGGACAGGGAGTTGGCTACACCTTC
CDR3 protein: CASSQGGQGVGYTF

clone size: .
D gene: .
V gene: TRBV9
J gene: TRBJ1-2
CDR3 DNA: TGTGCCAGCACCCCGCTCGGGGACCGATCTAACTATGGCTACACCTTC
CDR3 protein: CASTPLGDRSNYGYTF